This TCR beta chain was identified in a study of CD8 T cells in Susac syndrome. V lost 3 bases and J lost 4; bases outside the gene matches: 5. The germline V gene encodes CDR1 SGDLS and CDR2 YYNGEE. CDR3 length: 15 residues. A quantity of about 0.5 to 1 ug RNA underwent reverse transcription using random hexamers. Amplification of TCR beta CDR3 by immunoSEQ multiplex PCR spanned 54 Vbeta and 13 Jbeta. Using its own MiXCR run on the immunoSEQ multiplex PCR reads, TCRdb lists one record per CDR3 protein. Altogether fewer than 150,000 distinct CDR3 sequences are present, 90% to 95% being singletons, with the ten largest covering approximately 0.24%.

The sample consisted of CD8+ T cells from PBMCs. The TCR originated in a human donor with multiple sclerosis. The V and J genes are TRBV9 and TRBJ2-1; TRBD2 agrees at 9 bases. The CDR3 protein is CASSGQAGGYNEQFF. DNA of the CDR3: TGTGCCAGCAGCGGTCAAGCGGGAGGTTACAATGAGCAGTTCTTC.